These 11 T cell receptor beta chains were sequenced from one sample in a study of blood T cells in healthy people across ages. Using a J-beta primer mix together with a sample-barcoded 5' primer, a second PCR was run for roughly 7 to 12 cycles. Using its own MiXCR run on the 5' RACE reads, TCRdb lists one record per CDR3 protein. The sample shows about 830,000 distinct CDR3 sequences, over 45% of them seen only once. The sequenced sample was blood. These receptor sequences come from a man aged 25 to 45 in good health.

The chain has TRBV20-1 and TRBJ1-2; D not certain. There are 12 residues in the CDR3. Trimming took off 6 bases at V and 4 bases at J, with 12 bases between the two ends. Germline V gene data show CDR1 as DFQATT and CDR2 as SNEGSKA (reference sequence). CDR3 loop: CSAKHTAYGYTF. The CDR3 bases are TGCAGTGCCAAGCACACGGCCTATGGCTACACCTTC.

The chain carries TRBV27 and TRBJ2-7; 8 nucleotides match TRBD1. The CDR3 is 14 amino acids. Trimming removed 6 bases from V and 2 bases from J; junction bases left unmatched: 6. The V gene's germline CDR1 is MNHEY and CDR2 SMNVEV (reference sequence). The CDR3 nucleotides are TGTGCCAGCAGAACTCGACAGGGGCCCTACGAGCAGTACTTC. The encoded protein is CASRTRQGPYEQYF.

The genes are TRBV6-6 and TRBJ1-1, with D hard to call. The CDR3 extends over 16 amino acids. Looked up from germline, CDR1 is MNHNY and CDR2 is SVGAGI (reference sequence). V gave up 8 bases and J gave up 1 base, with 20 bases separating them. CDR3 residues: CASRSSVDSWNTEAFF. DNA for the CDR3: TGTGCCAGCCGGTCGAGCGTCGACTCTTGGAACACTGAAGCTTTCTTT.

This clonotype was picked up a small number of times. The rearrangement joins TRBV20-1 to TRBJ2-7; D may match TRBD1 or TRBD2 (5 bases each). The end of the DNA fits TRBJ2-5 better, so the J call may be wrong. This CDR3 is 12 amino acids long. CDR1 is DFQATT, CDR2 SNEGSKA, per germline (reference sequence). As DNA, the CDR3 is TGCAGTGCTAGCGGGGCAGGAGAGACCCAGTACTTC. It codes for CSASGAGETQYF.

The chain is built from TRBV7-9 and TRBJ1-3, with D unclear. V was clipped by 5 bases and J by 1 base, with 9 bases between them. Germline-derived CDR1 and CDR2 are SEHNR and FQNEAQ (reference sequence). The CDR3 totals 14 residues. In DNA form, the CDR3 reads TGTGCCAGCAGCGTAGAAGGATCTGGAAACACCATATATTTT. Protein sequence: CASSVEGSGNTIYF.

The chain recombines TRBV5-5 with TRBJ2-5; D is perhaps TRBD1 (6 bases). The CDR3 extends over 14 amino acids. Germline CDR1 SGHKS, CDR2 YYEKEE (reference sequence). V shed 2 bases and J shed 4 bases, with 12 bases lying between them. This chain's CDR3 is CASSFNRVLETQYF. The CDR3 DNA reads as TGTGCCAGCAGCTTTAACAGGGTTCTAGAGACCCAGTACTTC.

CDR3 sequence: CASSFRLAGDTDTQYF. CDR3 nucleotide sequence: TGTGCCAGCAGCTTCCGACTAGCGGGAGACACAGATACGCAGTATTTT. The rearrangement links TRBV7-2 to TRBJ2-3; 12 bases are shared with TRBD2. The junction had 3 bases not matched to a gene; V was cut back by 3 bases and J by 2 bases. CDR3 length: 16 amino acids. CDR1 SGHTA and CDR2 FQGNSA come from the germline V gene. Full variable domain (rest looked up from reference TRBV7-2 and TRBJ2-3): GAGVSQSPSNKVTEKGKDVELRCDPISGHTALYWYRQSLGQGLEFLIYFQGNSAPDKSGLPSDRFSAERTGGSVSTLTIQRTQQEDSAVYLCASSFRLAGDTDTQYFGPGTRLTVL.

The chain joins TRBV27 to TRBJ2-7; TRBD2 aligns across 7 bases. The CDR3 has 15 amino acids. Germline CDR1 is MNHEY and CDR2 is SMNVEV (reference sequence). V shed 3 bases and J 4 bases; nucleotides not matched to a gene: 9. The CDR3 nucleotides are TGTGCCAGCAGTTTTAGTACGGGGGGAGGATACGAGCAGTACTTC. It is translated as CASSFSTGGGYEQYF.

The chain has TRBV11-2 and TRBJ2-1; TRBD2 might be the D (5 bases). The CDR3 runs to 14 residues. V was cut by 2 bases and J by 7 bases, with 12 bases left in between. Germline lookup yields CDR1 SGHAT and CDR2 FQNNGV. CDR3 amino acids: CASSLRTVSNEQFF. DNA for the CDR3: TGTGCCAGCAGCTTACGGACTGTCTCAAATGAGCAGTTCTTC.

This chain connects TRBV4-3 to TRBJ2-1, with D perhaps TRBD1 (5 bases). The germline CDR1 and CDR2 sequences are LGHNA and YSLEER. V was pared by 4 bases and J by 6 bases, with 10 bases between. The CDR3 runs 13 residues. CDR3 bases: TGCGCCAGCAGCCCAATCACAGGCAATGAGCAGTTCTTC. Translating it yields CASSPITGNEQFF.

This clonotype was detected only a few times. The CDR3 DNA is TGTGCCAGCAGCCTCTACCGCTACAATGAGCAGTTCTTC. Encoded protein: CASSLYRYNEQFF. The V call is TRBV7-2, the J call TRBJ2-1; no reliable D call. Trimming removed 5 bases from V and 3 bases from J, with 8 bases in between. The germline V gene encodes CDR1 SGHTA and CDR2 FQGNSA. The CDR3 runs to 13 residues.